The 16 T cell receptor beta chains in this list originate from one sample, sequenced in a study of blood T cell repertoires in COVID-19. This table comes from immunoSEQ multiplex PCR, and its TCRdb copy is limited to in-frame clones, with some not included. Here the sample spans about 240,000 clones, roughly 80% being singletons. Sequencing was done on a sample of peripheral blood. These receptor sequences come from a young woman with acute or convalescent COVID-19.

The gene calls are TRBV7-2 and TRBJ2-7, with D perhaps matching TRBD1 (7 bases). Trimming cost V 5 bases and J 5 bases, with 16 bases left between them. This CDR3 is built from 14 residues. The germline V gene has CDR1 SGHTA and CDR2 FQGNSA. CDR3 bases: TGTGCCAGCAGCACTCCAGGGGGGAGCAACGAGCAGTACTTC. It encodes CASSTPGGSNEQYF.

This chain uses TRBV7-2 with TRBJ1-5, with TRBD1 matching over 10 bases. Germline CDR1 is SGHTA and CDR2 is FQGNSA. The CDR3 is made up of 17 amino acids. J was trimmed by 2 bases and V by 4 bases; bases with no gene match: 8. CDR3 residues: CASSSAGGTGGNQPQHF. CDR3 nucleotide sequence: TGTGCCAGCAGCTCCGCCGGGGGGACAGGGGGCAATCAGCCCCAGCATTTT.

This clone was recorded only once. The chain has TRBV7-4 and TRBJ2-3; weak D call: TRBD2 (6 bases). The CDR3 has 15 residues. The V gene's germline CDR1 is SGHVT and CDR2 SQSDAQ. Trimming took off 5 bases at V and 5 bases at J, with 17 bases between the two ends. The CDR3 here is CASSRGIRPRDTQYF. The CDR3 DNA is TGTGCCAGCAGCCGGGGGATCCGACCACGAGATACGCAGTATTTT.

The genes are TRBV2 and TRBJ2-1; D possibly corresponds to TRBD2 (6 bases). There are 15 residues in the CDR3. Germline values: CDR1 SNHLY, CDR2 FYNNEI. V gave up 4 bases and J gave up 0 bases, with 10 bases separating them. CDR3 sequence: CASSGDSSSYNEQFF. In DNA form, the CDR3 reads TGTGCCAGCAGTGGGGACTCCAGCTCCTACAATGAGCAGTTCTTC. The full variable domain, in which reference TRBV2 and TRBJ2-1 provide the parts outside the CDR3, is EPEVTQTPSHQVTQMGQEVILRCVPISNHLYFYWYRQILGQKVEFLVSFYNNEISEKSEIFDDQFSVERPDGSNFTLKIRSTKLEDSAMYFCASSGDSSSYNEQFFGPGTRLTVL.

The chain carries TRBV7-9 and TRBJ2-1, with D possibly TRBD2 on 6 matching bases. There are 13 residues in the CDR3. V lost 7 bases and J 9 bases, leaving 16 bases between the germline ends. Germline values: CDR1 SEHNR, CDR2 FQNEAQ (reference sequence). DNA for the CDR3: TGTGCCAGCAACACGGAGGGCCGCGGTGAGCAGTTCTTC. Protein: CASNTEGRGEQFF.

J is TRBJ1-4 and V is TRBV5-8, with D perhaps matching TRBD1 (5 bases). V was cut by 0 bases and J by 8 bases, with 14 bases left in between. CDR1 is SGHTS, CDR2 YDEGEE, per germline. This CDR3 comprises 15 residues. Written as DNA, the CDR3 is TGTGCCAGCAGCTTGGGAACCTGGGGCCCAGAAAAACTGTTTTTT. It specifies CASSLGTWGPEKLFF.

This rearrangement joins TRBV27 to TRBJ2-5; 10 nucleotides line up with TRBD2. The CDR3 length is 14 residues. The trim removed 6 bases at V and 4 bases at J, leaving 5 bases unmatched. Germline V lookup: CDR1 MNHEY, CDR2 SMNVEV (reference sequence). The CDR3 bases are TGTGCCAGCAGGTCAGCGGGAGGGGGAGAGACCCAGTACTTC. Translated: CASRSAGGGETQYF.

The CDR3 protein is CASTHHYAGEYTNTGELFF. CDR3 sequence (DNA): TGTGCCAGCACCCATCACTACGCCGGGGAGTACACGAACACCGGGGAGCTGTTTTTT. The chain couples TRBV28 to TRBJ2-2; possibly TRBD2 for D (5 bases). The V end lost 7 bases, the J end lost 0 bases, and 24 bases lay between the germline ends. Germline values: CDR1 MDHEN, CDR2 SYDVKM. The CDR3 has 19 amino acids.

As regards this clone: One junction end does not reproduce the germline sequence, and a read error may be involved. The chain combines TRBV9 with TRBJ2-1, with D possibly matching TRBD1 (6 bases). This CDR3 is built from 12 residues. CDR1 is SGDLS and CDR2 is YYNGEE in the germline V gene. The CDR3 loop is CASSVGDNEQFF. The CDR3 DNA reads as TGTGCCAGCAGCGTAGGGGACAACGAGCAGTTCTTC.

This clone has more than one count but fewer than ten. The CDR3 nucleotides read TGCAGCGTGGACGGCCTCGGAGGCTATGGCTACACCTTC. Translating gives CSVDGLGGYGYTF. The chain carries TRBV29-1 and TRBJ1-2; D remains ambiguous. V lost 6 bases to trimming and J lost 4 bases, with 15 bases between them. Looked up from germline, CDR1 is SQVTM and CDR2 is ANQGSEA. This CDR3 is 13 amino acids long.

The V gene is TRBV28, the J gene TRBJ1-2; no firm D call. Germline CDR1 and CDR2: MDHEN and SYDVKM. This CDR3 spans 12 amino acids. Trimming stripped 5 bases from V and 5 bases from J, with 9 bases between. The DNA of the CDR3 is TGTGCCAGCAGTCTCGTCCCTTATGGCTACACCTTC. This translates into CASSLVPYGYTF.

The genes are TRBV28 and TRBJ2-1; D not certain. Germline V lookup: CDR1 MDHEN, CDR2 SYDVKM. The CDR3 length is 12 residues. Trimming shortened V by 6 bases and J by 6 bases, and 9 bases separated the two germline ends. CDR3 DNA: TGTGCCAGCAGCGTAATAGCCAATGAGCAGTTCTTC. Its translation is CASSVIANEQFF. Combining the CDR3 with reference TRBV28 and TRBJ2-1 gives the whole variable domain DVKVTQSSRYLVKRTGEKVFLECVQDMDHENMFWYRQDPGLGLRLIYFSYDVKMKEKGDIPEGYSVSREKKERFSLILESASTNQTSMYLCASSVIANEQFFGPGTRLTVL.

The rearrangement links TRBV6-1 to TRBJ2-6; 7 positions match TRBD1. The CDR3 totals 17 residues. The germline V gene has CDR1 MNHNS and CDR2 SASEGT. Losses at the gene ends were 4 bases for V and 1 base for J; bases not matched to a gene: 7. CDR3 residues: CASSGRQGPSGANVLTF. The CDR3 nucleotides are TGTGCCAGCAGTGGTAGACAGGGACCATCTGGGGCCAACGTCCTGACTTTC.

The gene calls are TRBV18 and TRBJ1-6; D not certain. The CDR3 contains 18 residues. CDR1 and CDR2 from the germline V gene are KGHSH and LQKENI. Deletions cut 4 bases from V and 6 bases from J, with 22 bases between. The CDR3 DNA reads TGTGCCAGCTCACTCCGAAACGAGGGATCTCCCGTTAATTCACCCCTCCACTTT. As protein: CASSLRNEGSPVNSPLHF.

The chain is built from TRBV9 and TRBJ2-1; D not resolved. Germline CDR1 is SGDLS and CDR2 is YYNGEE. V was clipped by 0 bases and J by 8 bases, with 12 bases between them. The CDR3 is made up of 14 amino acids. CDR3 sequence reads: CASSVGPPPDEQFF. As DNA, the CDR3 is TGTGCCAGCAGCGTAGGTCCTCCTCCGGATGAGCAGTTCTTC. Variable domain in full (rest from reference TRBV9 and TRBJ2-1): DSGVTQTPKHLITATGQRVTLRCSPRSGDLSVYWYQQSLDQGLQFLIQYYNGEERAKGNILERFSAQQFPDLHSELNLSSLELGDSALYFCASSVGPPPDEQFFGPGTRLTVL.

The chain combines TRBV9 with TRBJ2-7; D may be TRBD2 (7 bases). From germline, CDR1 is SGDLS and CDR2 YYNGEE. CDR3 length equals 16 residues. The V end lost 2 bases, the J end lost 4 bases, and 19 bases lay between the germline ends. CDR3 amino acids: CASSVGAGAQDYEQYF. CDR3 DNA sequence: TGTGCCAGCAGCGTGGGGGCGGGAGCGCAAGATTACGAGCAGTACTTC.